This T cell receptor beta chain was profiled in a study of cytomegalovirus exposure and HLA in healthy donors. Study conclusions and caveats: Within a later analysis, the majority of CMV-associated TCR beta chains appeared HLA-restricted. Analysis was performed later, and it showed HLA-associated TCR beta chains to be more clonally expanded than equally common others. Later analysis showed TCR association rates varying by HLA locus, highest for DRB1 and lowest for HLA-C. Earlier findings revealed that most TCR beta V segments proved productive either about 87% or about 30% of the time.

With respect to this clone: The antigen remains undetermined.

The PCR made use of 60 Vbeta and 13 Jbeta primers. Measured with immunoSEQ multiplex PCR; TCRdb has only the in-frame clones, and not every one. This table has under 110,000 clones, around 85% appearing once. The sequence derives from a man in his sixties in good health and CMV-seronegative. The sequencing input was PBMCs.

This CDR3 is CASSPYAGGYGYTF. In DNA, the CDR3 is TGTGCCAGCAGCCCTTACGCAGGGGGCTATGGCTACACCTTC. The chain has TRBV7-8 and TRBJ1-2, with 7 positions matching TRBD1. The CDR3 is 14 amino acids. Trimming took 5 bases from V and 4 from J; bases not matched to a gene: 7. Germline CDR1 SGHVS, CDR2 FQNEAQ.